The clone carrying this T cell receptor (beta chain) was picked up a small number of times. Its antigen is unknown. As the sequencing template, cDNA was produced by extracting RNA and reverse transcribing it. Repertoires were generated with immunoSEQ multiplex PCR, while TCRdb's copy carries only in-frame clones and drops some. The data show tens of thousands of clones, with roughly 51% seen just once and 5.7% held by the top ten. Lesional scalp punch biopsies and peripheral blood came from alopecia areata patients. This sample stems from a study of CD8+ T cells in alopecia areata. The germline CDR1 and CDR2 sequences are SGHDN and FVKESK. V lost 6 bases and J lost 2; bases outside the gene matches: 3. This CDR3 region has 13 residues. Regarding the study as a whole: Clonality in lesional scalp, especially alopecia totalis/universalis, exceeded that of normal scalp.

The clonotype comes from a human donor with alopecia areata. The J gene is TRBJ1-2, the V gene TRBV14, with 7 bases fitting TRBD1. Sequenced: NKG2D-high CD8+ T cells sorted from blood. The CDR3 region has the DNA TGTGCCAGCAGTGTGGGACAGAACTATGGCTACACCTTC. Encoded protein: CASSVGQNYGYTF.